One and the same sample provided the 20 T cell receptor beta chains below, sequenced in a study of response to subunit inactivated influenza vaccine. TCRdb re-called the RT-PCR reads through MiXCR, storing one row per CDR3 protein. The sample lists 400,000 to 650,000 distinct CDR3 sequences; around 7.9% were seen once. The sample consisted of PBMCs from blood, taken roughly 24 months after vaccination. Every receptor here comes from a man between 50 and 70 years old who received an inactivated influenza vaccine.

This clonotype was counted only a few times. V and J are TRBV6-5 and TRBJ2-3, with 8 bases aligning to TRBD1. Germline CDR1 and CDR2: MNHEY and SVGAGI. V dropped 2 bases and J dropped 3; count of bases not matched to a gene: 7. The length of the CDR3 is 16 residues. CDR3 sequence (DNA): TGTGCCAGCAGTTACGCGCCGGGGACAGGAACAGATACGCAGTATTTT. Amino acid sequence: CASSYAPGTGTDTQYF.

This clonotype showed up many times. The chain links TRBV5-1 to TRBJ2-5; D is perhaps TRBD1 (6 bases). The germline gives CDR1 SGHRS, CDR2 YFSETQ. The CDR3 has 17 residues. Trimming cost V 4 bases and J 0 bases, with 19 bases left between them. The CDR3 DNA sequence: TGCGCCAGCAGCACAGAACAGGGCTGGGCAGACCAAGAGACCCAGTACTTC. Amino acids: CASSTEQGWADQETQYF.

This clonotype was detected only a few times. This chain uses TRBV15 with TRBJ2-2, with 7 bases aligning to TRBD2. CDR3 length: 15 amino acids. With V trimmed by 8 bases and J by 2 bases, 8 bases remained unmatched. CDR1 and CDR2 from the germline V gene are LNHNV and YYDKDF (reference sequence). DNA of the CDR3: TGTGCCACCTCTCTGACGGGGGGAAACACCGGGGAGCTGTTTTTT. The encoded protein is CATSLTGGNTGELFF.

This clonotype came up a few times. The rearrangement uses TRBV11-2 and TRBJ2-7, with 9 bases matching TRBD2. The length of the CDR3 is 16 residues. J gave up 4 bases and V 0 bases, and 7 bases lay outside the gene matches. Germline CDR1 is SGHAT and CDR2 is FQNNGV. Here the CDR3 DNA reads TGTGCCAGCAGCTTAGATTTTAGCGGGGGTATGTACGAGCAGTACTTC. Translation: CASSLDFSGGMYEQYF. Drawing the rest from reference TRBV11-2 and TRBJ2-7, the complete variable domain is EAGVAQSPRYKIIEKRQSVAFWCNPISGHATLYWYQQILGQGPKLLIQFQNNGVVDDSQLPKDRFSAERLKGVDSTLKIQPAKLEDSAVYLCASSLDFSGGMYEQYFGPGTRLTVT.

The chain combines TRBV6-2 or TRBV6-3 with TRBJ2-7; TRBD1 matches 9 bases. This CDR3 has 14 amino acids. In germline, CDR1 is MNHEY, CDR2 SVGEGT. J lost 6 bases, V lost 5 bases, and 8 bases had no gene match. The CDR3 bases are TGTGCCAGCAGTCTCCGGGACAGGGCAACCGAGCAGTACTTC. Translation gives CASSLRDRATEQYF.

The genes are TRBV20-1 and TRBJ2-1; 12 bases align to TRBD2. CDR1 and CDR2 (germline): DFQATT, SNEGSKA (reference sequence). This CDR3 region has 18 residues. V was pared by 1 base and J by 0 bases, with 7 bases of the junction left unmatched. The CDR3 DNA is TGCAGTGCTAGAGGGCTAGCGGGAGGGCTGAGCTCCTACAATGAGCAGTTCTTC. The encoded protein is CSARGLAGGLSSYNEQFF.

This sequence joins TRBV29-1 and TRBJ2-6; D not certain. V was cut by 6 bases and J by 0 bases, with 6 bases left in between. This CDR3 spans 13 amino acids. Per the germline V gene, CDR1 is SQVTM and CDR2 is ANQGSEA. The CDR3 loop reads CSVDNSGANVLTF. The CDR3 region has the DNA TGCAGCGTCGATAACTCTGGGGCCAACGTCCTGACTTTC.

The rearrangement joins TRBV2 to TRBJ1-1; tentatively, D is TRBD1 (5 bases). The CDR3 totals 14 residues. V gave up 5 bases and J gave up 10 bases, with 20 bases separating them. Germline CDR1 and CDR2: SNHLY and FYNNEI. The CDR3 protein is CASSKQDTRAGAFF. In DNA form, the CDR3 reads TGTGCCAGCAGTAAACAGGATACTAGGGCGGGAGCTTTCTTT.

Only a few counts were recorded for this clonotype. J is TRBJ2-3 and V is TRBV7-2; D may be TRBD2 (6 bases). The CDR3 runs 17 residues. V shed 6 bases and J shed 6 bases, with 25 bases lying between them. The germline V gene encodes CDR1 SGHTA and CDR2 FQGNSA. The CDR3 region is CASSFNSGFNAGDTQYF. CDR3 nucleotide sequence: TGTGCCAGCAGTTTTAACAGCGGGTTTAACGCAGGGGATACGCAGTATTTT.

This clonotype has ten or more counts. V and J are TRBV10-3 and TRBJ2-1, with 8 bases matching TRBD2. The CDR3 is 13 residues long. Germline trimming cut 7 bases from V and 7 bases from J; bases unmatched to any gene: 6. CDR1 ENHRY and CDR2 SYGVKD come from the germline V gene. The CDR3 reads CAITRLAINEQFF. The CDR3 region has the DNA TGTGCCATCACCAGACTAGCGATTAATGAGCAGTTCTTC.

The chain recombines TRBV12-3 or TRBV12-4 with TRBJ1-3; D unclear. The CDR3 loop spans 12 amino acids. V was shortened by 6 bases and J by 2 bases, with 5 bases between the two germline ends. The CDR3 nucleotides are TGTGCCAGCAGGAGGGCTGGAAACACCATATATTTT. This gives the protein CASRRAGNTIYF.

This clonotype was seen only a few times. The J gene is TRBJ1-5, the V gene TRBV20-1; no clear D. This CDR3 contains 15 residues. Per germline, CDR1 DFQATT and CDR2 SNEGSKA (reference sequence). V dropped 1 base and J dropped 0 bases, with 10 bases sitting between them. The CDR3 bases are TGCAGTGCTAGAGTCTCTGGGTATAGCAATCAGCCCCAGCATTTT. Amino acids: CSARVSGYSNQPQHF.

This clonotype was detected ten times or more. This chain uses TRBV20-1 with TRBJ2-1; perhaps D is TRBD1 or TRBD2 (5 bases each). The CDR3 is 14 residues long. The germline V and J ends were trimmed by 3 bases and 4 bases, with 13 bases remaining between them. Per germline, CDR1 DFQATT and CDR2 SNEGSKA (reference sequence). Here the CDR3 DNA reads TGCAGTGCTAGGGCCGGGACCCAATACAATGAGCAGTTCTTC. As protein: CSARAGTQYNEQFF.

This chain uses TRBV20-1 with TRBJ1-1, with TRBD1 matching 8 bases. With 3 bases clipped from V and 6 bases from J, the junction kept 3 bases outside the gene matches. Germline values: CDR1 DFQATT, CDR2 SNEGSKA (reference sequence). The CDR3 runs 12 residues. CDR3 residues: CSASQGAAEAFF. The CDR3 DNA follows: TGCAGTGCTAGTCAGGGGGCGGCTGAAGCTTTCTTT.

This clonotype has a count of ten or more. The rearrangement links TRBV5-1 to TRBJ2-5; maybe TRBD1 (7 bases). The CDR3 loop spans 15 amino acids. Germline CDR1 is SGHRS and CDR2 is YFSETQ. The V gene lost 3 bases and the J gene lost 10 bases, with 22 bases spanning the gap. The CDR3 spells CASSWRDRQAVDQYF. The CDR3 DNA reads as TGCGCCAGCAGCTGGCGGGACAGACAGGCGGTGGACCAGTACTTC.

Here the CDR3 DNA reads TGTGCCAGCCGTACAGGGGGCGCGGGGACCGGGGAGCTGTTTTTT. Translating gives CASRTGGAGTGELFF. The V and J genes are TRBV27 and TRBJ2-2; 9 bases are a match to TRBD1. There are 15 residues in the CDR3. J was trimmed by 5 bases and V by 8 bases; bases with no gene match: 9. Germline V gene data show CDR1 as MNHEY and CDR2 as SMNVEV (reference sequence).

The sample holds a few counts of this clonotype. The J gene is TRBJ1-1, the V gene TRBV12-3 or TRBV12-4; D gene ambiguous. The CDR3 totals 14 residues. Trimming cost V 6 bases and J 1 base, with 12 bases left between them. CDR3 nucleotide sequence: TGTGCCAGCAGCCGTAGTGAGGGGAACACTGAAGCTTTCTTT. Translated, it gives CASSRSEGNTEAFF.

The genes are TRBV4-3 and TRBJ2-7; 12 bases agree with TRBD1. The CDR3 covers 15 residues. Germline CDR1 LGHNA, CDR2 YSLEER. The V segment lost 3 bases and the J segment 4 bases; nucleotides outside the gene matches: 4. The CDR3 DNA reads TGCGCCAGCAGCCAGCGGGACAGGGGGCCGTACGAGCAGTACTTC. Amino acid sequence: CASSQRDRGPYEQYF.

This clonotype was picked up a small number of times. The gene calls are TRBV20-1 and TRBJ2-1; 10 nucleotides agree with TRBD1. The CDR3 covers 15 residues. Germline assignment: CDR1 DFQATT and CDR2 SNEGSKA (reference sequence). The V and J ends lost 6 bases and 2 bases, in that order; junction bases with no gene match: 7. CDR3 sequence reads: CSATRTGGTYNEQFF. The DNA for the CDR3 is TGCAGTGCCACCCGGACAGGGGGGACCTACAATGAGCAGTTCTTC.

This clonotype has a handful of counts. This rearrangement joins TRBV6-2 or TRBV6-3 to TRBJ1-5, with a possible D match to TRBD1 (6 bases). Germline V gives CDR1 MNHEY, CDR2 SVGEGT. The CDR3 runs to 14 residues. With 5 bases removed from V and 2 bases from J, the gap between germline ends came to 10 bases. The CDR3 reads CASSVKGGNQPQHF. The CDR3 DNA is TGTGCCAGCAGTGTCAAGGGGGGCAATCAGCCCCAGCATTTT.